This entry lists 16 T cell receptor beta chains sequenced from one sample in a study of blood T cell repertoires in COVID-19. The assay was immunoSEQ multiplex PCR, and TCRdb's table has in-frame clones only and misses some. The repertoire holds about 54,000 clones, with roughly 87% as singletons. The sequencing input was peripheral blood. These receptors all come from a man aged 45-65 years with active COVID-19.

The chain is built from TRBV28 and TRBJ2-1, with 9 bases lining up with TRBD2. V lost 5 bases and J lost 4; bases outside the gene matches: 9. There are 16 residues in the CDR3. CDR1 is MDHEN and CDR2 is SYDVKM in the germline V gene. The CDR3 region has the DNA TGTGCCAGCAGTGCCTCGAGCGGGAGGTTTTACAATGAGCAGTTCTTC. As protein: CASSASSGRFYNEQFF.

The chain couples TRBV6-5 to TRBJ1-3, with D hard to call. V was shortened by 0 bases and J by 0 bases, with 9 bases between the two germline ends. This CDR3 region has 16 residues. Germline CDR1 MNHEY, CDR2 SVGAGI. Here the CDR3 DNA reads TGTGCCAGCAGTTACTCGACTGGGAGCTCTGGAAACACCATATATTTT. It translates to CASSYSTGSSGNTIYF.

This clone was detected only a few times. The CDR3 sequence: CASSLGTGVDYGYTF. Written as DNA, the CDR3 is TGTGCCAGCAGCTTGGGGACAGGGGTGGACTATGGCTACACCTTC. V and J are TRBV7-3 and TRBJ1-2, with TRBD1 identical over 10 bases. The V segment lost 3 bases and the J segment 3 bases; nucleotides outside the gene matches: 4. The CDR3 is 15 residues long. Germline assignment: CDR1 SGHTA and CDR2 FQGTGA. The whole variable domain, filled in from reference TRBV7-3 and TRBJ1-2, reads GAGVSQTPSNKVTEKGKYVELRCDPISGHTALYWYRQSLGQGPEFLIYFQGTGAADDSGLPNDRFFAVRPEGSVSTLKIQRTERGDSAVYLCASSLGTGVDYGYTFGSGTRLTVV.

This clone was picked up one time. This chain links TRBV28 with TRBJ1-2; D may be TRBD1 (5 bases). Looked up from germline, CDR1 is MDHEN and CDR2 is SYDVKM. V was cut by 2 bases and J by 4 bases, with 11 bases left in between. This CDR3 has 14 amino acids. Written as DNA, the CDR3 is TGTGCCAGCAGTTTACCCCATCAGGGCTATGGCTACACCTTC. Encoded protein: CASSLPHQGYGYTF.

The J gene is TRBJ1-1, the V gene TRBV21-1; the table names TRBD1, a call not compared with the DNA. TRBV21-1 is recorded as a pseudogene. The CDR3 covers 17 residues. CDR3 residues: CASTPPRGQGRDTEAFF. Here the CDR3 DNA reads TGTGCCAGCACCCCCCCAAGGGGACAGGGAAGGGACACTGAAGCTTTCTTT.

V is TRBV7-3 and J is TRBJ2-3; perhaps TRBD1 as D (6 bases). The CDR3 has 17 residues. V was cut by 5 bases and J by 5 bases, with 23 bases left in between. From germline, CDR1 is SGHTA and CDR2 FQGTGA. The chain's CDR3 is CASSPQGQRGEGDTQYF. DNA for the CDR3: TGTGCCAGCAGCCCCCAAGGACAGAGGGGAGAAGGAGATACGCAGTATTTT.

This clone turned up a few times. The chain has TRBV6-1 and TRBJ2-2, with D possibly being TRBD2 (6 bases). The CDR3 totals 16 residues. Trimming pared 0 bases from V and 5 bases from J, leaving 13 bases between. Germline-derived CDR1 and CDR2 are MNHNS and SASEGT. This chain's CDR3 is CASSEAGLARTGELFF. In DNA, the CDR3 is TGTGCCAGCAGTGAAGCAGGGCTAGCGAGGACCGGGGAGCTGTTTTTT.

This sequence joins TRBV7-2 and TRBJ2-7; possible D gene TRBD1, 6 bases. Germline CDR1 is SGHTA and CDR2 is FQGNSA. This CDR3 spans 17 amino acids. V dropped 2 bases and J dropped 2 bases, with 19 bases sitting between them. CDR3 nucleotides: TGTGCCAGCAGCTTAATGGGGACATCATCCTCGGCCTACGAGCAGTACTTC. Residues: CASSLMGTSSSAYEQYF.

This chain connects TRBV5-6 to TRBJ2-6; the D gene is possibly TRBD2 (5 bases). The CDR3 runs to 17 residues. Trimming shortened V by 3 bases and J by 0 bases, and 13 bases separated the two germline ends. Germline V CDR1 and CDR2: SGHDT, YYEEEE. The CDR3 sequence is CASSWRQDLSGANVLTF. CDR3 coding DNA: TGTGCCAGCAGCTGGAGGCAGGACCTCTCTGGGGCCAACGTCCTGACTTTC.

Comment on this clone: At one end, the junction sequence differs from germline, possibly due to a read error. The CDR3 DNA sequence: TGTGCCAGCAGCCTAACTAGCGGGGGGAGTCAAGCACAGAATGAGCAGTTCTTC. Its translation is CASSLTSGGSQAQNEQFF. The chain links TRBV7-3 to TRBJ2-1; 12 bases are shared with TRBD2. There are 18 residues in the CDR3. CDR1 and CDR2 from the germline V gene are SGHTA and FQGTGA.

The chain combines TRBV19 with TRBJ1-1; D remains ambiguous. Deletions cut 9 bases from V and 1 base from J, with 12 bases between. In germline, CDR1 is LNHDA, CDR2 SQIVND (reference sequence). There are 13 residues in the CDR3. The CDR3 sequence: CASKTFGNTEAFF. The CDR3 coding sequence is TGTGCCAGCAAGACATTTGGGAACACTGAAGCTTTCTTT. Complete variable domain (other parts from reference TRBV19 and TRBJ1-1): DGGITQSPKYLFRKEGQNVTLSCEQNLNHDAMYWYRQDPGQGLRLIYYSQIVNDFQKGDIAEGYSVSREKKESFPLTVTSAQKNPTAFYLCASKTFGNTEAFFGQGTRLTVV.

This clone came up once. The gene calls are TRBV28 and TRBJ1-5; TRBD1 agrees at 9 bases. CDR3 size: 15 residues. J gave up 5 bases and V 6 bases, and 8 bases lay outside the gene matches. The germline CDR1 and CDR2 sequences are MDHEN and SYDVKM. CDR3 region: CASRPGQGLHQPQHF. CDR3 bases: TGTGCCAGCAGACCGGGACAGGGTCTTCATCAGCCCCAGCATTTT.

The rearrangement joins TRBV6-1 to TRBJ2-7; a weak D match, TRBD2 (6 bases). The V gene lost 1 base and the J gene lost 0 bases, with 13 bases spanning the gap. The CDR3 runs to 16 residues. Germline CDR1 and CDR2: MNHNS and SASEGT. DNA for the CDR3: TGTGCCAGCAGTGAAGACCTCGGGAGCCTCTCCTACGAGCAGTACTTC. Protein product: CASSEDLGSLSYEQYF.

The chain employs TRBV7-2 and TRBJ2-5; possible D gene TRBD2, 5 bases. CDR1 and CDR2 from the germline V gene are SGHTA and FQGNSA. With 6 bases removed from V and 5 bases from J, the gap between germline ends came to 16 bases. This CDR3 comprises 14 residues. CDR3 DNA sequence: TGTGCCAGCAGTCAAAGGGTAGCGTTGGAGACCCAGTACTTC. Translated: CASSQRVALETQYF.

This chain connects TRBV5-5 to TRBJ1-6; no definite D call. Germline CDR1 is SGHKS and CDR2 is YYEKEE (reference sequence). The CDR3 extends over 16 amino acids. V was trimmed by 2 bases and J by 0 bases, leaving 9 bases between them. The CDR3 DNA reads as TGTGCCAGCAGCTTCCAGTACATCTCCTATAATTCACCCCTCCACTTT. Translated: CASSFQYISYNSPLHF.

The sample holds one count of this clone. V usage is TRBV7-9 and J usage is TRBJ2-1, with TRBD2 identical over 12 bases. The CDR3 loop spans 16 amino acids. CDR1 is SEHNR and CDR2 is FQNEAQ in the germline V gene (reference sequence). J lost 4 bases, V lost 4 bases, and 5 bases had no gene match. The CDR3 sequence is CASSSWTSGAYNEQFF. Written as DNA, the CDR3 is TGTGCCAGCAGCTCCTGGACTAGCGGGGCATACAATGAGCAGTTCTTC.